The rows below give T cell receptor beta chains drawn from one sample of a study of T cells in Graves' hyperthyroidism and ophthalmopathy. Each CDR3 protein is one row after TCRdb ran MiXCR on the multiplex PCR reads. Of some 800,000 distinct CDR3 sequences listed, over 35% were seen once; the top ten hold 8.9%. The sample comprised blood. These receptors all come from a man between 18 and 35 years old with Graves' hyperthyroidism. Both conserved end residues are part of each CDR3. A D gene is named only where the DNA matches it firmly. Clone size appears in some rows only: once, few, many, or a class for an expanded clone.

>few|TRBJ1-6|-|TRBV12-3/TRBV12-4
TGTGCCAGCAGTCCACAACTCCGACAGAATTCACCCCTCCACTTT
CASSPQLRQNSPLHF
>-|TRBJ1-6|TRBD1|TRBV25-1
TGTGCCAGCAGTGCCCCGGACAGGGGGAGAGGGAATTCACCCCTCCACTTT
CASSAPDRGRGNSPLHF
>-|TRBJ2-2|TRBD2|TRBV20-1
TGCAGTGCGAGGGACTACCGTGGAACCGGGGAGCTGTTTTTT
CSARDYRGTGELFF
>few|TRBJ1-4|TRBD1|TRBV5-4
TGTGCCAGCAGCCGACAGGGGGTAGCTGATGAAAAACTGTTTTTT
CASSRQGVADEKLFF
>-|TRBJ2-7|-|TRBV9
TGTGCCAGCAGCCAAGGTAGGACTATCTACGAGCAGTACTTC
CASSQGRTIYEQYF
>-|TRBJ1-3|TRBD1|TRBV7-8
TGTGCCAGCAGCGGACCCAGGACAGGGAATAGAAACACCATATATTTT
CASSGPRTGNRNTIYF
>-|TRBJ1-6|-|TRBV15
TGTTCCACCAGCAGAGATCAAATTCCACCCCTCCACTTT
CSTSRDQIPPLHF
>few|TRBJ1-6|-|TRBV19
TGTGCCAGTAGTATACGAGACGGAAGGAGCTCCTATAATTCACCCCTCCACTTT
CASSIRDGRSSYNSPLHF
>-|TRBJ2-3|-|TRBV20-1
TGCAGTGCTAGAAAGGCGCGGGGGCCAGGTACAACGCAGTATTTT
CSARKARGPGTTQYF
>-|TRBJ1-1|-|TRBV5-1
TGCGCCAGCAGGCCGTCGGTGGACACTGAAGCTTTCTTT
CASRPSVDTEAFF
>few|TRBJ2-3|-|TRBV25-1
TGTGCCAGCAGTGATTACCCAGATACGCAGTATTTT
CASSDYPDTQYF
>many|TRBJ1-2|TRBD1|TRBV20-1
TGCAGTGCTTCCGCCGGGACAGGGATAGGCTACACCTTC
CSASAGTGIGYTF
>many|TRBJ1-2|TRBD1|TRBV19
TGTGCCAGTAGTTCGGACAGGGGACAAGGAGGCTACACCTTC
CASSSDRGQGGYTF
>-|TRBJ2-7|-|TRBV29-1
TGCAGCGTTGCCCAGGGGGGTAGCGGGACCGAGCAGTACTTC
CSVAQGGSGTEQYF
>few|TRBJ1-1|-|TRBV20-1
TGCAGTGCTAGAGATCCCGGGAGAAGTTTGGACACTGAAGCTTTCTTT
CSARDPGRSLDTEAFF
>few|TRBJ1-3|TRBD1|TRBV5-1
TGCGCCAGCAGCACCGGGACAGGGCCTGGAAACACCATATATTTT
CASSTGTGPGNTIYF
>-|TRBJ2-7|TRBD1|TRBV10-2
TGCGCCAGCAGTGAGACTAAATGGACAGGGGCCTACGAGCAGTACTTC
CASSETKWTGAYEQYF
>few|TRBJ1-4|TRBD1|TRBV5-5
TGTGCCAGCAGCTTGGGGGGACAGCTGCCTAATGAAAAACTGTTTTTT
CASSLGGQLPNEKLFF
>-|TRBJ1-3|-|TRBV9
TGTGCCAGCAGCGTAGGCGGAACCTCTGGAAACACCATATATTTT
CASSVGGTSGNTIYF
>-|TRBJ1-3|-|TRBV7-9
TGTGCCAGCAGGTCGAAACCGAGAAACACCATATATTTT
CASRSKPRNTIYF